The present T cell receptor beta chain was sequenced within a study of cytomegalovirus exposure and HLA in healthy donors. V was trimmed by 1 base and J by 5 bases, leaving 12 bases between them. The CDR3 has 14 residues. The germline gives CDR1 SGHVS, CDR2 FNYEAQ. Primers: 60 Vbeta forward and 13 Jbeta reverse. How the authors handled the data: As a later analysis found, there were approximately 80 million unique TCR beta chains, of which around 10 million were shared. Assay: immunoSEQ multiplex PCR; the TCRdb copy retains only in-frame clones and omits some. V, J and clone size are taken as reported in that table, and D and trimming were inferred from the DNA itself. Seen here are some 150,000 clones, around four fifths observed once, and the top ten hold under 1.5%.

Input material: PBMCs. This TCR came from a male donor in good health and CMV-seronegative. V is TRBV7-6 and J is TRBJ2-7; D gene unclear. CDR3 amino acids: CASSLGLVGDEQYF. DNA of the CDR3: TGTGCCAGCAGCTTAGGTCTCGTTGGAGACGAGCAGTACTTC.